The 9 T cell receptor beta chains below were found in one sample sequenced in a study of T cells in Graves' hyperthyroidism and ophthalmopathy. Amplified regions were TCR beta CDR3 sequences from RNA transcripts. Using the HTBI primer set, a first-round RT-PCR was run on the TCR CDR3. TCRdb recomputed calls from the multiplex PCR reads with MiXCR, one row per CDR3 protein. The table lists about 500,000 distinct CDR3 sequences, roughly an eighth of them singletons. What was sequenced was blood. Every receptor here comes from a woman between 18 and 29 years old with Graves' hyperthyroidism.

This clonotype has more than one count but fewer than ten. The chain couples TRBV5-1 to TRBJ1-4; 7 nucleotides line up with TRBD1. The CDR3 extends over 15 amino acids. CDR1 is SGHRS, CDR2 YFSETQ, per germline. V lost 0 bases and J lost 3; bases outside the gene matches: 2. CDR3 loop: CASSLEGASNEKLFF. The CDR3 bases are TGCGCCAGCAGCTTGGAGGGGGCCTCTAATGAAAAACTGTTTTTT.

This clonotype was seen many times. This chain uses TRBV7-9 with TRBJ2-5; 8 bases match TRBD2. The CDR3 length is 16 residues. The V and J ends lost 5 bases and 1 base, in that order; junction bases with no gene match: 9. Per the germline V gene, CDR1 is SEHNR and CDR2 is FQNEAQ (reference sequence). In DNA, the CDR3 is TGTGCCAGCAGCACAAACAGCGGGAGTACCCAAGAGACCCAGTACTTC. It is translated as CASSTNSGSTQETQYF.

This clonotype was observed a few times. This sequence joins TRBV5-1 and TRBJ2-5; D is perhaps TRBD2 (6 bases). CDR3 length: 14 amino acids. The V gene lost 5 bases and the J gene lost 4 bases, with 15 bases spanning the gap. Germline values: CDR1 SGHRS, CDR2 YFSETQ. CDR3 amino acids: CASSPSAQRETQYF. The CDR3 DNA is TGCGCCAGCAGTCCTAGCGCCCAGCGAGAGACCCAGTACTTC.

This clonotype was counted many times. V gene TRBV29-1 combines with J gene TRBJ1-2; D uncertain. The CDR3 spans 13 residues. Trimming removed 5 bases at V and 8 bases at J, with 18 bases between. Germline V CDR1 and CDR2: SQVTM, ANQGSEA. CDR3 in amino acids: CSVLGSGTEGYTF. CDR3 DNA: TGCAGCGTTCTTGGCTCAGGAACCGAGGGCTACACCTTC.

The chain carries TRBV20-1 and TRBJ1-5; weak D call: TRBD1 (5 bases). The CDR3 contains 14 residues. Trimming shortened V by 1 base and J by 5 bases, and 12 bases separated the two germline ends. The germline V gene has CDR1 DFQATT and CDR2 SNEGSKA (reference sequence). The CDR3 here is CSARGSRGDQPQHF. CDR3 DNA sequence: TGCAGTGCTAGAGGTTCGAGGGGAGATCAGCCCCAGCATTTT.

Many counts were recorded for this clonotype. This sequence joins TRBV2 and TRBJ2-4, with no clear D. The V end was cut by 4 bases, the J end by 9 bases, with 13 bases between. The CDR3 totals 13 residues. CDR1 SNHLY and CDR2 FYNNEI come from the germline V gene. As DNA, the CDR3 is TGTGCCAGCAGTGGAGCGAACTCTGGCATTCAGTACTTC. Translated: CASSGANSGIQYF. Based on the CDR3 plus reference TRBV2 and TRBJ2-4, the full variable domain is EPEVTQTPSHQVTQMGQEVILRCVPISNHLYFYWYRQILGQKVEFLVSFYNNEISEKSEIFDDQFSVERPDGSNFTLKIRSTKLEDSAMYFCASSGANSGIQYFGAGTRLSVL.

This clonotype was recorded many times. This chain joins TRBV3-1 and TRBJ2-5, with D maybe TRBD2 (6 bases). Germline lookup yields CDR1 LGHDT and CDR2 YNNKEL (reference sequence). V was trimmed by 8 bases and J by 2 bases, leaving 15 bases between them. This CDR3 contains 14 residues. The CDR3 DNA reads as TGTGCCAGCGGAATAACCGGGGGTCAAGAGACCCAGTACTTC. This gives the protein CASGITGGQETQYF.

A few counts support this clonotype. The chain recombines TRBV24-1 with TRBJ2-3; D ambiguous. The CDR3 length is 15 residues. Between the trimmed V and J ends, which lost 1 base and 2 bases, there was a span of 9 bases. CDR1 KGHDR and CDR2 SFDVKD come from the germline V gene. The CDR3 loop reads CATSDFGEITDTQYF. CDR3 nucleotides: TGTGCCACCAGTGATTTTGGGGAAATCACAGATACGCAGTATTTT.

This clonotype was counted ten times or more. This chain's CDR3 is CAISKDREAFF. DNA for the CDR3: TGTGCCATCAGTAAGGACAGGGAAGCTTTCTTT. The chain combines TRBV10-3 with TRBJ1-1; the match to TRBD1 covers 7 bases. Germline CDR1 and CDR2: ENHRY and SYGVKD. Trimming cost V 5 bases and J 8 bases; bases outside gene matches: 2. CDR3 length equals 11 residues.